A selection of T cell receptor beta chains follows, all from one sample in a study of OX40 agonist ivuxolimab in advanced cancers. The table came from immunoSEQ multiplex PCR; TCRdb's copy has only in-frame clones and leaves some out. The data show tens of thousands of clones, about nine tenths seen once. Source: CD4+ or CD8+ T cells sorted from blood, taken in a trial of the OX40 agonist ivuxolimab. The receptors derive from an adult with an advanced solid tumor such as melanoma, head and neck, liver or kidney cancer. Each CDR3 is given with its conserved first and last residue. A D gene is named only where the DNA matches it firmly. Not all rows give a size; the values are once, few, many and, for expanded clones, a class.

>TRBV6-1|15|TRBJ1-4|NA|TRBD1
CASSPGQGAYEKLFF
TGTGCCAGCAGTCCCGGACAGGGGGCGTACGAAAAACTGTTTTTT
>TRBV7-9|14|TRBJ2-2|NA|NA
CASSLSVQTGELFF
TGTGCCAGCAGCTTAAGTGTGCAGACCGGGGAGCTGTTTTTT
>TRBV27|13|TRBJ2-7|NA|NA
CASSLSWQAEQYF
TGTGCCAGCAGTTTATCGTGGCAAGCCGAGCAGTACTTC
>TRBV28|17|TRBJ2-3|NA|TRBD2
CASSSVRLAGVIDTQYF
TGTGCCAGCAGTTCCGTTAGACTAGCGGGGGTTATAGATACGCAGTATTTT
>TRBV11-2|13|TRBJ2-7|NA|NA
CASMKEGSYEQYF
TGTGCCAGCATGAAGGAGGGATCCTACGAGCAGTACTTC
>TRBV27|15|TRBJ1-2|NA|NA
CASSPTTWATYGYTF
TGTGCCAGCAGCCCAACAACATGGGCAACCTATGGCTACACCTTC
>TRBV6-5|14|TRBJ2-7|NA|TRBD2
CASSPGTRSYEQYF
TGTGCCAGCAGTCCCGGGACTAGGTCCTACGAGCAGTACTTC
>TRBV11-2|12|TRBJ2-7|NA|NA
CASSPQGSEQYF
TGTGCCAGCAGCCCCCAGGGGAGCGAGCAGTACTTC
>TRBV6-1|15|TRBJ2-6|NA|NA
CASSESVSGANVLTF
TGTGCCAGCAGTGAATCCGTCTCTGGGGCCAACGTCCTGACTTTC
>TRBV11-3|15|TRBJ2-1|NA|TRBD2
CASSATSGSHNEQFF
TGTGCCAGCAGCGCGACTAGCGGGAGCCACAATGAGCAGTTCTTC
>TRBV6-5|14|TRBJ1-1|NA|TRBD1
CASSYRGLNTEAFF
TGTGCCAGCAGTTACAGGGGGCTGAACACTGAAGCTTTCTTT
>TRBV6-1|16|TRBJ1-5|NA|TRBD1
CASSEGGRGVVQPQHF
TGTGCCAGCAGTGAAGGGGGCAGGGGGGTGGTTCAGCCCCAGCATTTT
>TRBV27|12|TRBJ2-1|NA|NA
CASSLSANEQFF
TGTGCCAGCAGTTTATCGGCCAATGAGCAGTTCTTC
>TRBV7-6|15|TRBJ2-5|NA|NA
CASSRVRGADETQYF
TGTGCCAGCAGCCGCGTCCGGGGCGCAGATGAGACCCAGTACTTC
>TRBV5-4|14|TRBJ2-5|NA|NA
CASSLGDYQETQYF
TGTGCCAGCAGCTTGGGGGACTACCAAGAGACCCAGTACTTC
>TRBV7-9|16|TRBJ2-5|once|NA
CASSLAPISLEETQYF
TGTGCCAGCAGCTTGGCCCCCATTAGTCTTGAAGAGACCCAGTACTTC
>TRBV19|15|TRBJ2-7|NA|NA
CASSIGGEPSYEQYF
TGTGCCAGTAGTATAGGGGGGGAACCCTCCTACGAGCAGTACTTC
>TRBV29-1|17|TRBJ2-2|NA|TRBD2
CSVEDLGLAGVPGELFF
TGCAGCGTTGAAGATCTAGGACTAGCGGGAGTTCCCGGGGAGCTGTTTTTT
>TRBV10-3|12|TRBJ1-1|NA|TRBD1
CAMRTGDTEAFF
TGTGCCATGAGGACAGGCGACACTGAAGCTTTCTTT
>TRBV6-1|10|TRBJ2-5|NA|NA
CASRLETQYF
TGTGCCAGCAGGTTAGAGACCCAGTACTTC
>TRBV7-9|15|TRBJ2-3|NA|NA
CASSLEGMGVDTQYF
TGTGCCAGCAGCTTAGAAGGGATGGGAGTAGATACGCAGTATTTT
>TRBV10-2|15|TRBJ1-6|once|NA
CASTFETEFNSPLHF
TGCGCCAGCACCTTTGAGACAGAGTTCAATTCACCCCTCCACTTT
>TRBV7-9|18|TRBJ2-7|NA|TRBD2
CASSHTTSGGDGTYEQYF
TGTGCCAGCAGCCACACGACTAGCGGGGGTGATGGGACCTACGAGCAGTACTTC
>TRBV25-1|15|TRBJ1-1|NA|NA
CASSESSLENTEAFF
TGTGCCAGCAGTGAATCATCCTTGGAGAACACTGAAGCTTTCTTT
>TRBV28|15|TRBJ2-7|once|TRBD2
CASSLLVAGGYEQYF
TGTGCCAGCAGTTTATTGGTAGCGGGAGGATACGAGCAGTACTTC
>TRBV19|16|TRBJ2-6|NA|NA
CASSMSAYSGANVLTF
TGTGCCAGTAGTATGTCAGCGTACTCTGGGGCCAACGTCCTGACTTTC
>TRBV30|13|TRBJ1-2|NA|NA
CAWSWLGSYGYTF
TGTGCCTGGAGTTGGTTAGGGAGCTATGGCTACACCTTC
>TRBV7-8|15|TRBJ2-1|NA|NA
CASSRSMGDGGEQFF
TGTGCCAGCAGCCGTAGCATGGGAGACGGGGGTGAGCAGTTCTTC
>TRBV28|15|TRBJ1-4|NA|NA
CASSPRRGAGEKLFF
TGTGCCAGCAGCCCAAGAAGGGGGGCGGGTGAAAAACTGTTTTTT
>TRBV4-2|15|TRBJ1-6|NA|NA
CASSQERVDNSPLHF
TGTGCCAGCAGCCAAGAAAGGGTGGACAATTCACCCCTCCACTTT
>TRBV2|16|TRBJ2-1|NA|TRBD2
CASSDGTSGMNDEQFF
TGTGCCAGCAGTGACGGGACTAGCGGAATGAATGATGAGCAGTTCTTC
>TRBV7-2|15|TRBJ2-2|NA|NA
CASSSSRANTGELFF
TGTGCCAGCAGCTCAAGCAGGGCGAACACCGGGGAGCTGTTTTTT
>TRBV5-4|15|TRBJ2-3|NA|NA
CASSFDYRPQDTQYF
TGTGCCAGCAGCTTCGACTATCGACCACAAGATACGCAGTATTTT
>TRBV5-5|15|TRBJ1-2|NA|NA
CASSLEEGGTYGYTF
TGTGCCAGCAGCTTGGAAGAAGGGGGAACCTATGGCTACACCTTC
>TRBV15|13|TRBJ2-7|NA|NA
CATSAGLTYEQYF
TGTGCCACCAGCGCAGGCCTAACCTACGAGCAGTACTTC
>TRBV28|16|TRBJ1-2|once|TRBD1
CASSLTAAGGFYGYTF
TGTGCCAGCAGCTTGACGGCGGCAGGGGGCTTCTATGGCTACACCTTC
>TRBV12-2|16|TRBJ2-7|NA|NA
CASRRLLGGTSYEQYF
TGTGCAAGTCGCCGCCTTCTTGGAGGGACCTCCTACGAGCAGTACTTC
>TRBV27|20|TRBJ2-7|NA|TRBD2
CASSLYPPRLAGGPRGEQYF
TGTGCCAGCAGTTTATACCCCCCCCGACTAGCGGGAGGGCCTAGGGGCGAGCAGTACTTC
>TRBV6-5|13|TRBJ2-5|NA|TRBD1
CASRPDRGETQYF
TGTGCCAGCAGACCCGACAGGGGAGAGACCCAGTACTTC
>TRBV7-6|15|TRBJ1-3|NA|TRBD1
CASSRLQGAGNTIYF
TGTGCCAGCAGCCGACTACAGGGGGCTGGAAACACCATATATTTT
>TRBV6-5|11|TRBJ2-7|NA|NA
CASRFSLEQYF
TGTGCCAGCCGGTTCTCCCTCGAGCAGTACTTC
>TRBV19|13|TRBJ2-7|NA|NA
CASSIGDSYEQYF
TGTGCCAGTAGTATCGGTGACTCCTACGAGCAGTACTTC
>TRBV30|15|TRBJ2-3|NA|NA
CAWSVYRASTDTQYF
TGTGCCTGGAGTGTATACAGGGCATCCACAGATACGCAGTATTTT
>TRBV29-1|17|TRBJ2-1|NA|NA
CSVSALIRGSGSDEQFF
TGCAGCGTCTCCGCCCTAATACGGGGCTCCGGAAGCGATGAGCAGTTCTTC